Reported below is one TCR beta chain. This record belongs to a study of CDR3 diversity in severe acne. From the PCR reads, TCRdb called clonotypes with MiXCR, one entry per CDR3 protein. Altogether around 85,000 distinct CDR3 sequences are present, under 55% being singletons, with the ten largest covering approximately 10%. CDR1 and CDR2 from the germline V gene are SQVTM and ANQGSEA. V was shortened by 4 bases and J by 4 bases, with 14 bases between the two germline ends. CDR3 size: 13 residues. Sequences were obtained from blood. The TCR sequence derives from a male donor with severe acne vulgaris. The chain links TRBV29-1 to TRBJ2-7; D ambiguous. The CDR3 reads CSVGGRLAYEQYF. The CDR3 bases are TGCAGCGTTGGAGGCAGGTTGGCATACGAGCAGTACTTC.